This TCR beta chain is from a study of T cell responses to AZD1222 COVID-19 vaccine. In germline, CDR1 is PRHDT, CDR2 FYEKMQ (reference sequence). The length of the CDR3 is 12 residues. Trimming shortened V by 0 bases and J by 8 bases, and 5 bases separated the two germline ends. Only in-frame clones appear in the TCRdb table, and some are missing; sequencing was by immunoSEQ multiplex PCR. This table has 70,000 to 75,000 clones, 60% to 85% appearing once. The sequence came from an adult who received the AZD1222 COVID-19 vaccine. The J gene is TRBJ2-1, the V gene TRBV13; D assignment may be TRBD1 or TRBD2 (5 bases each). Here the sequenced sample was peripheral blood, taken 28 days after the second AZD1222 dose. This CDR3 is CASSLGGDEQFF. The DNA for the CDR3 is TGTGCCAGCAGCTTAGGGGGGGATGAGCAGTTCTTC.